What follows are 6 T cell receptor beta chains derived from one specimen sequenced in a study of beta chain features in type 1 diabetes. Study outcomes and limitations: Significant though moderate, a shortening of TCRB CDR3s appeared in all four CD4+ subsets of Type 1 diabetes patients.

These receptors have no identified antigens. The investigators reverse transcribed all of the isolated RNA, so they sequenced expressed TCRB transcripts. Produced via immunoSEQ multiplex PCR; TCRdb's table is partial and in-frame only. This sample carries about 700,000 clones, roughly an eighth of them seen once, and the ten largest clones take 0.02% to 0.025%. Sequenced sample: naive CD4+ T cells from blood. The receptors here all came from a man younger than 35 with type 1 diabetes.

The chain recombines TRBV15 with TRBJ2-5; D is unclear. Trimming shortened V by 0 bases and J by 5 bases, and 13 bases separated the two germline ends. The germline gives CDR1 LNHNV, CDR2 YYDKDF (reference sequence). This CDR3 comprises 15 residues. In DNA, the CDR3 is TGTGCCACCAGCAGAGAGCAGGCCCAAGGGGAGACCCAGTACTTC. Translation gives CATSREQAQGETQYF.

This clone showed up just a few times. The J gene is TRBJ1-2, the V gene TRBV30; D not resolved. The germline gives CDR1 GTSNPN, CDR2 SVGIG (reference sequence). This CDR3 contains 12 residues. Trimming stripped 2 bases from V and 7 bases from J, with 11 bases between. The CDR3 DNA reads TGTGCCTGGAGTCCCGGGGTTCGTGGCTACACCTTC. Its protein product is CAWSPGVRGYTF.

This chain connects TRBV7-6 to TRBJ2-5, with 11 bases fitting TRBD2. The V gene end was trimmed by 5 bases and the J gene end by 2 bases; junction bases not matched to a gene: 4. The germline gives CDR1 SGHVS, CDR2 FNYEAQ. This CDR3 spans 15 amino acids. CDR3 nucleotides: TGTGCCAGCAGCCTGACTAGCGGGAAACAAGAGACCCAGTACTTC. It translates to CASSLTSGKQETQYF.

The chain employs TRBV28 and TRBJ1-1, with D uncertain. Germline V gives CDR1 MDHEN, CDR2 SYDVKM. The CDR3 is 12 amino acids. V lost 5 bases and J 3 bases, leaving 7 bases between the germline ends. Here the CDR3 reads CASSNVDTEAFF. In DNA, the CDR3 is TGTGCCAGCAGTAATGTCGACACTGAAGCTTTCTTT.

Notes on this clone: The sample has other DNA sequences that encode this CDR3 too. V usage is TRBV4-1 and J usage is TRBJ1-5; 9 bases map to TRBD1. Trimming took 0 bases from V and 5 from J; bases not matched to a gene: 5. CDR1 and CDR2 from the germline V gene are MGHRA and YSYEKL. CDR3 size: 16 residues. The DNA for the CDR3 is TGCGCCAGCAGCCAAGATCCGGGACAGGGATATCAGCCCCAGCATTTT. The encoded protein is CASSQDPGQGYQPQHF.

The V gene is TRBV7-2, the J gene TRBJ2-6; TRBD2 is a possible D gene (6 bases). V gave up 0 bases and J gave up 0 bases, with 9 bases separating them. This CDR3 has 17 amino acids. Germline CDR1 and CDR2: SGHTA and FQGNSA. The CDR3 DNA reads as TGTGCCAGCAGCTTAGCACGCGGGGCCTCTGGGGCCAACGTCCTGACTTTC. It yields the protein CASSLARGASGANVLTF.